Sequencing of this TCR beta chain was carried out in a study of cytomegalovirus exposure and HLA in healthy donors. The PCR ran on 60 Vbeta and 13 Jbeta primers. Authors' processing steps: The authors later counted some 76 million unique TCR beta chains, about 11 million of them shared. Data came from immunoSEQ multiplex PCR; TCRdb stores just in-frame clones and leaves some out. V and J calls and clone size are copied from that table; D and trimming were computed from the DNA. This table holds 130,000 to 150,000 clones, just under 85% found once. Study-wide findings and caveats: What a later analysis reportedly showed was that an Asian-associated ancestry cluster had fewer N-insertions than the approximately 700-donor mean. Sequencing had likely introduced a cluster of highly shared sequence variants as an artifact.

Concerning this clone: Antigen: not known.

From germline, CDR1 is SGDLS and CDR2 YYNGEE. The V and J ends lost 5 bases and 5 bases respectively, with 13 bases between them. CDR3 size: 13 residues. This rearrangement joins TRBV9 to TRBJ1-1; the D is unclear. Input material: PBMCs. This clonotype originated in a woman aged 55-70 years in good health and CMV-seropositive. The CDR3 is CASRRADDTEAFF. The CDR3 DNA sequence: TGTGCCAGCAGGCGGGCCGATGATACTGAAGCTTTCTTT.